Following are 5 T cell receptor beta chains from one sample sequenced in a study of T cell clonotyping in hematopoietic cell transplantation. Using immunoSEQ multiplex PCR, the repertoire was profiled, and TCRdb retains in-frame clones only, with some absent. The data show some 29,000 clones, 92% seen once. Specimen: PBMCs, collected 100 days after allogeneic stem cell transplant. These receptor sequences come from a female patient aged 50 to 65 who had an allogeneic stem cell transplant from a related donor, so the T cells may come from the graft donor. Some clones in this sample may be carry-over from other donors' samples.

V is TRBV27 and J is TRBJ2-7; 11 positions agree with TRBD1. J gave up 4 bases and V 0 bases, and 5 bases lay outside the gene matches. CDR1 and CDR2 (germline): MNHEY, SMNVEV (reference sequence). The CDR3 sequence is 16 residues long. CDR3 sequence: CASSLSRTGGRYEQYF. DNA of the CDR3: TGTGCCAGCAGTTTATCGAGGACAGGGGGCCGGTACGAGCAGTACTTC.

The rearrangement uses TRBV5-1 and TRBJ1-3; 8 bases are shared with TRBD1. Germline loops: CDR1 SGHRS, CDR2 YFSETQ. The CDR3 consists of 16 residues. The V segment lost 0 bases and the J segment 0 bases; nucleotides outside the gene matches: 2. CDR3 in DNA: TGCGCCAGCAGCTTGGTGGGACAGGACTCTGGAAACACCATATATTTT. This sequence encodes CASSLVGQDSGNTIYF.

Written as DNA, the CDR3 is TGTGCCAGCAGATTAACAATCGACAGGGACTCTGGAAACACCATATATTTT. As protein: CASRLTIDRDSGNTIYF. The V gene is TRBV2, the J gene TRBJ1-3; 7 bases map to TRBD1. CDR1 and CDR2 (germline): SNHLY, FYNNEI. V lost 6 bases to trimming and J lost 0 bases; unmatched junction nucleotides: 11. CDR3 length: 17 amino acids.

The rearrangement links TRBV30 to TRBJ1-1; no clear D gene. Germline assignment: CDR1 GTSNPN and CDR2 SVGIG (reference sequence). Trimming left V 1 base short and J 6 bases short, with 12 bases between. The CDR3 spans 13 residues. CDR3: CAWSDEEDAEAFF. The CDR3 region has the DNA TGTGCCTGGAGTGACGAGGAGGACGCTGAAGCTTTCTTT.

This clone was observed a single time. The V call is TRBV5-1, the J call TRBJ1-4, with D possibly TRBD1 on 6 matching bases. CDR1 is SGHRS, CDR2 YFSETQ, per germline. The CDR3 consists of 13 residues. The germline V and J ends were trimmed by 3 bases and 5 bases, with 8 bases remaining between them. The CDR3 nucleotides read TGCGCCAGCAGCTCACAGGGAAATGAAAAACTGTTTTTT. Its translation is CASSSQGNEKLFF. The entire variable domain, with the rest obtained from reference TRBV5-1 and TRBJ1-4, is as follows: KAGVTQTPRYLIKTRGQQVTLSCSPISGHRSVSWYQQTPGQGLQFLFEYFSETQRNKGNFPGRFSGRQFSNSRSEMNVSTLELGDSALYLCASSSQGNEKLFFGSGTQLSVL.